One TCR beta chain is described in this entry. Its antigen is undetermined. Profiling relied on immunoSEQ multiplex PCR, and the TCRdb table lists in-frame clones only, not all of them. Here the sample spans 31,000 or so clones, roughly 90% being singletons. This entry belongs to a study of T cells in localized non-small cell lung cancer. Notes on the study in general: Adjacent lung was found to contain a median roughly 58 of the top 100 tumor clones. Heterogeneity cannot be ruled out, as sequencing used one tumor region only. With higher T cell density in blood came longer overall survival. Maximal T cell clonality occurred in uninvolved adjacent lung, with tumor ranking below it.

The sample here was peripheral blood mononuclear cells, taken before any cancer treatment. This TCR derives from a woman aged 35-70 years with stage III lung adenocarcinoma.

The CDR3 is CSVDRGSVAFF. As DNA, the CDR3 is TGCAGCGTTGACAGGGGGAGCGTAGCTTTCTTT. This rearrangement joins TRBV29-1 to TRBJ1-1, with TRBD1 identical over 7 bases. The CDR3 length is 11 residues. J was trimmed by 10 bases and V by 3 bases; bases with no gene match: 5. The germline V gene has CDR1 SQVTM and CDR2 ANQGSEA.